The 12 T cell receptor beta chains given below trace back to one sample, sequenced in a study of CD8 T cells in ankylosing spondylitis. TCRdb recomputed calls from the 5' RACE reads with MiXCR, one row per CDR3 protein. The sample comprises 150,000 to 200,000 distinct CDR3 sequences, 8.5% to 10% of which are singletons, and around 15% rests with the top ten. The specimen was blood, either unsorted or a sorted T cell fraction (not recorded which). These TCRs come from a female donor with ankylosing spondylitis or in good health (not recorded which).

This clonotype was found a few times. This chain connects TRBV7-9 to TRBJ2-1, with 9 bases matching TRBD2. CDR3 size: 17 residues. Germline CDR1 is SEHNR and CDR2 is FQNEAQ (reference sequence). V trimming: 1 base; J trimming: 7 bases; junction bases outside the gene matches: 11. The CDR3 sequence is CASSLEGMVAGENEQFF. CDR3 DNA: TGTGCCAGCAGCTTAGAAGGGATGGTAGCGGGGGAAAATGAGCAGTTCTTC.

This clonotype was detected only a few times. The genes are TRBV7-9 and TRBJ1-1; no clear D. Per the germline V gene, CDR1 is SEHNR and CDR2 is FQNEAQ (reference sequence). Trimming stripped 2 bases from V and 8 bases from J, with 12 bases between. This CDR3 has 13 amino acids. The CDR3 loop is CASSLFIAREAFF. CDR3 coding DNA: TGTGCCAGCAGCTTATTTATCGCTCGAGAAGCTTTCTTT.

This clonotype was found a few times. The chain links TRBV12-3 or TRBV12-4 to TRBJ2-5; D is unclear. V was trimmed by 6 bases and J by 1 base, leaving 15 bases between them. This CDR3 has 15 amino acids. In nucleotides, the CDR3 is TGTGCCAGCAGCCCGTTGGGAAGCGCCCAAGAGACCCAGTACTTC. Protein sequence: CASSPLGSAQETQYF.

The sample holds a few counts of this clonotype. V usage is TRBV2 and J usage is TRBJ2-1; 9 nucleotides line up with TRBD2. V was pared by 6 bases and J by 10 bases, with 10 bases of the junction left unmatched. This CDR3 is built from 14 residues. Looked up from germline, CDR1 is SNHLY and CDR2 is FYNNEI. Here the CDR3 reads CASRDPGSGGEQFF. For the CDR3, the DNA is TGTGCCAGCAGAGACCCGGGTAGCGGGGGCGAGCAGTTCTTC.

The genes are TRBV4-3 and TRBJ2-1, with D unclear. V lost 0 bases and J 2 bases, leaving 8 bases between the germline ends. Germline CDR1 is LGHNA and CDR2 is YSLEER. This CDR3 region has 15 residues. CDR3 sequence: CASSQDIGPYNEQFF. DNA of the CDR3: TGCGCCAGCAGCCAAGATATAGGGCCCTACAATGAGCAGTTCTTC.

The J gene is TRBJ1-1, the V gene TRBV6-2 or TRBV6-3, with a possible D match to TRBD1 (6 bases). The CDR3 totals 14 residues. Germline CDR1 and CDR2: MNHEY and SVGEGT. The V end was cut by 0 bases, the J end by 8 bases, with 13 bases between. The CDR3: CASSYSQEGVEAFF. The DNA for the CDR3 is TGTGCCAGCAGTTACTCGCAGGAGGGGGTCGAAGCTTTCTTT.

This clonotype was seen a few times. The genes are TRBV18 and TRBJ2-1; TRBD2 matches at 7 bases. This CDR3 has 16 residues. V shed 2 bases, J shed 7 bases, and the junction held 11 bases outside the gene matches. Germline loops: CDR1 KGHSH, CDR2 LQKENI. CDR3 nucleotides: TGTGCCAGCTCACCAACGTCGTTGACTAGCTCTAATGAGCAGTTCTTC. Translated, it gives CASSPTSLTSSNEQFF.

This clonotype was observed a handful of times. J is TRBJ1-3 and V is TRBV12-3 or TRBV12-4; D perhaps matches TRBD1 (6 bases). Trimming stripped 5 bases from V and 4 bases from J, with 18 bases between. The CDR3 contains 16 residues. In DNA form, the CDR3 reads TGTGCCAGCAGTCCAGACGGCCCTAGGGGGGGAAACACCATATATTTT. Its translation: CASSPDGPRGGNTIYF.

This clonotype showed up just a few times. The chain carries TRBV9 and TRBJ2-7; possible D gene TRBD1, 6 bases. The CDR3 is made up of 15 amino acids. CDR1 SGDLS and CDR2 YYNGEE come from the germline V gene. Between the trimmed V and J ends, which lost 4 bases and 3 bases, there was a span of 17 bases. CDR3 DNA: TGTGCCAGCAGCCCCTATGAACAGGGAAGCTACGAGCAGTACTTC. Translating gives CASSPYEQGSYEQYF.

This clonotype has more than one count but fewer than ten. The chain has TRBV6-5 and TRBJ2-7; D is perhaps TRBD1 (6 bases). The CDR3 length is 14 residues. Germline V gene lookup returns CDR1 MNHEY and CDR2 SVGAGI. Trimming took off 4 bases at V and 0 bases at J, with 10 bases between the two ends. The chain's CDR3 is CASSLGASSYEQYF. CDR3 nucleotides: TGTGCCAGCAGTTTGGGGGCTAGCTCCTACGAGCAGTACTTC.

The chain combines TRBV9 with TRBJ2-1; no clear D. The CDR3 loop spans 13 amino acids. The germline gives CDR1 SGDLS, CDR2 YYNGEE. Trimming left V 0 bases short and J 6 bases short, with 7 bases between. The CDR3 here is CASSVESFNEQFF. DNA of the CDR3: TGTGCCAGCAGCGTAGAATCTTTCAATGAGCAGTTCTTC.

V gene TRBV20-1 combines with J gene TRBJ2-4, with 7 positions matching TRBD2. Germline CDR1 is DFQATT and CDR2 is SNEGSKA (reference sequence). The CDR3 consists of 13 residues. J was trimmed by 2 bases and V by 5 bases; bases with no gene match: 3. The CDR3 DNA reads TGCAGTGCTCGGGGGGACTCCAAAAACATTCAGTACTTC. Encoded protein: CSARGDSKNIQYF.